Each of the 27 T cell receptor beta chains below was sequenced from the same sample in a study of Ad26.COV2.S vaccination and SARS-CoV-2 variants. Specified treatment: roughly 19 received Ad26.COV2.S at low or high dose, single or two shots; 5 received placebo; per-sample allocation not given. Specimens were obtained on day 63 following the first vaccine or placebo injection. Repertoires were generated with immunoSEQ multiplex PCR, while TCRdb's copy carries only in-frame clones and drops some. Here the sample spans hundreds of thousands of clones, 80% to 90% being singletons. Sequenced material: peripheral blood, taken in a trial of Ad26.COV2.S vaccine versus placebo. The receptor set was obtained from a person between 18 and 65 years old who received the Ad26.COV2.S COVID-19 vaccine or a placebo.

The V call is TRBV7-2, the J call TRBJ1-1; no reliable D call. From germline, CDR1 is SGHTA and CDR2 FQGNSA. With 1 base removed from V and 1 base from J, the gap between germline ends came to 10 bases. This CDR3 region has 15 residues. The CDR3 region is CASSLVGRANTEAFF. DNA of the CDR3: TGTGCCAGCAGCTTAGTAGGCCGGGCGAACACTGAAGCTTTCTTT. The variable domain in full, with the rest retrieved from reference TRBV7-2 and TRBJ1-1, is GAGVSQSPSNKVTEKGKDVELRCDPISGHTALYWYRQSLGQGLEFLIYFQGNSAPDKSGLPSDRFSAERTGGSVSTLTIQRTQQEDSAVYLCASSLVGRANTEAFFGQGTRLTVV.

The rearrangement links TRBV13 to TRBJ2-7; TRBD2 matches 7 bases. Trimming cost V 5 bases and J 6 bases; bases outside gene matches: 4. Germline V gene data show CDR1 as PRHDT and CDR2 as FYEKMQ (reference sequence). The CDR3 extends over 12 amino acids. The DNA for the CDR3 is TGTGCCAGCAGCCCCTGGGGGGGCGAGCAGTACTTC. Residues: CASSPWGGEQYF. Using reference TRBV13 and TRBJ2-7 for the parts outside the CDR3, the full variable domain is AAGVIQSPRHLIKEKRETATLKCYPIPRHDTVYWYQQGPGQDPQFLISFYEKMQSDKGSIPDRFSAQQFSDYHSELNMSSLELGDSALYFCASSPWGGEQYFGPGTRLTVT.

Regarding this clone: At one end, the junction sequence differs from germline, possibly due to a read error. This chain connects TRBV7-7 to TRBJ1-3; no firm D call. Per germline, CDR1 SSHAT and CDR2 FNYEAQ (reference sequence). The CDR3 sequence is 16 residues long. CDR3 bases: TGTGCTAGCAGCCCTTTCGCGAGCACCTCTGGAAACACCATATATTTT. This translates into CASSPFASTSGNTIYF.

This clone was seen only a few times. This chain links TRBV19 with TRBJ1-5, with D perhaps matching TRBD1 (5 bases). CDR1 is LNHDA, CDR2 SQIVND, per germline (reference sequence). V gave up 4 bases and J gave up 9 bases, with 22 bases separating them. The CDR3 has 16 amino acids. CDR3 loop: CASSTAGTTGAVPQHF. In DNA form, the CDR3 reads TGTGCCAGTAGTACAGCCGGGACTACAGGAGCGGTGCCCCAGCATTTT.

The chain couples TRBV4-3 to TRBJ2-7; possibly TRBD2 for D (6 bases). CDR1 is LGHNA, CDR2 YSLEER, per germline. V dropped 4 bases and J dropped 0 bases, with 13 bases sitting between them. This CDR3 is 15 amino acids long. This chain's CDR3 is CASSRDLTSSYEQYF. CDR3 DNA: TGCGCCAGCAGCCGGGACTTGACGAGCTCCTACGAGCAGTACTTC.

The chain recombines TRBV11-2 with TRBJ1-6; the D gene is possibly TRBD1 (5 bases). The germline gives CDR1 SGHAT, CDR2 FQNNGV. Trimming stripped 5 bases from V and 7 bases from J, with 18 bases between. The CDR3 runs to 16 residues. The CDR3 protein is CASSALKAGMNSPLHF. DNA for the CDR3: TGTGCCAGCAGCGCTCTAAAGGCAGGGATGAATTCACCCCTCCACTTT. The complete variable domain, with remaining parts taken from reference TRBV11-2 and TRBJ1-6, reads EAGVAQSPRYKIIEKRQSVAFWCNPISGHATLYWYQQILGQGPKLLIQFQNNGVVDDSQLPKDRFSAERLKGVDSTLKIQPAKLEDSAVYLCASSALKAGMNSPLHFGNGTRLTVT.

V is TRBV27 and J is TRBJ1-2; D is unclear. Germline V lookup: CDR1 MNHEY, CDR2 SMNVEV (reference sequence). The CDR3 consists of 13 residues. Trimming left V 7 bases short and J 9 bases short, with 18 bases between. The CDR3 nucleotides read TGTGCCAGCACCCGACACGTCGAGGAACGCTACACCTTC. This gives the protein CASTRHVEERYTF.

V usage is TRBV7-9 and J usage is TRBJ1-4; perhaps TRBD1 as D (5 bases). The V end lost 5 bases, the J end lost 5 bases, and 12 bases lay between the germline ends. Germline V CDR1 and CDR2: SEHNR, FQNEAQ (reference sequence). There are 14 residues in the CDR3. The CDR3 sequence is CASSPSRGNEKLFF. The CDR3 DNA is TGTGCCAGCAGCCCGTCGCGGGGCAATGAAAAACTGTTTTTT.

The chain combines TRBV10-3 with TRBJ1-6, with D unresolved. The CDR3 consists of 15 residues. V shed 3 bases and J shed 2 bases, with 8 bases lying between them. Germline CDR1 and CDR2: ENHRY and SYGVKD. As DNA, the CDR3 is TGTGCCATCAGTGACGCGGGGACCTATAATTCACCCCTCCACTTT. It codes for CAISDAGTYNSPLHF.

V gene TRBV7-2 combines with J gene TRBJ2-3, with 11 positions matching TRBD2. The CDR3 loop spans 16 amino acids. Germline loops: CDR1 SGHTA, CDR2 FQGNSA. The J segment lost 2 bases and the V segment lost 1 base, leaving 2 bases of the junction unmatched. In nucleotides, the CDR3 is TGTGCCAGCAGCTTAGTAGCGGGAGGGATCACAGATACGCAGTATTTT. Amino acids: CASSLVAGGITDTQYF.

V usage is TRBV28 and J usage is TRBJ2-7; D may be TRBD1 (6 bases). Trimming removed 1 base from V and 1 base from J, with 11 bases in between. There are 15 residues in the CDR3. Germline V gene sequence: CDR1 MDHEN, CDR2 SYDVKM. CDR3 nucleotides: TGTGCCAGCAGTTTATCGGCACAGGGATCCTACGAGCAGTACTTC. Translating it yields CASSLSAQGSYEQYF.

This clone appeared once. The chain recombines TRBV4-3 with TRBJ1-2; TRBD1 might be the D (5 bases). Trimming removed 0 bases from V and 4 bases from J, with 12 bases in between. The germline V gene encodes CDR1 LGHNA and CDR2 YSLEER. This CDR3 has 15 residues. As DNA, the CDR3 is TGCGCCAGCAGCCAAGATCGAGGGGTTGGCTATGGCTACACCTTC. Residues: CASSQDRGVGYGYTF.

V usage is TRBV6-6 and J usage is TRBJ2-3; the match to TRBD1 covers 9 bases. Trimming at V came to 6 bases and at J to 2 bases, leaving 3 bases not matched to a gene. The CDR3 spans 14 residues. The germline gives CDR1 MNHNY, CDR2 SVGAGI (reference sequence). The CDR3 DNA reads TGTGCCAGCAGAAGGACAGGGGCCACAGATACGCAGTATTTT. It specifies CASRRTGATDTQYF.

This chain joins TRBV4-3 and TRBJ1-2, with TRBD1 identical over 8 bases. From germline, CDR1 is LGHNA and CDR2 YSLEER. This CDR3 contains 17 residues. V shed 0 bases and J 5 bases; nucleotides not matched to a gene: 11. The CDR3 here is CASSQEGDRKTQYGYTF. Written as DNA, the CDR3 is TGCGCCAGCAGCCAAGAAGGGGACAGGAAGACACAATATGGCTACACCTTC.

The chain links TRBV20-1 to TRBJ1-2; unclear D gene. The CDR3 covers 11 residues. Trimming shortened V by 6 bases and J by 8 bases, and 13 bases separated the two germline ends. Germline CDR1 is DFQATT and CDR2 is SNEGSKA (reference sequence). The CDR3 DNA reads as TGCAGTGCATCTTCCGGTCGGGGCTACACCTTC. Translation gives CSASSGRGYTF.

This clone was recorded once. The J gene is TRBJ2-3, the V gene TRBV10-2; 8 nucleotides agree with TRBD2. The CDR3 covers 14 residues. Germline CDR1 reads WSHSY; CDR2 reads SAAADI. Germline trimming cut 6 bases from V and 4 bases from J; bases unmatched to any gene: 6. CDR3 protein: CASSFGGAPDTQYF. CDR3 sequence (DNA): TGCGCCAGCAGCTTCGGGGGGGCCCCAGATACGCAGTATTTT.

The V call is TRBV2, the J call TRBJ2-7, with D perhaps matching TRBD2 (6 bases). The CDR3 length is 15 residues. Germline-derived CDR1 and CDR2 are SNHLY and FYNNEI. Trimming pared 2 bases from V and 0 bases from J, leaving 11 bases between. The CDR3 loop reads CASSENSGFSYEQYF. The CDR3 bases are TGTGCCAGCAGTGAAAATAGCGGCTTCTCCTACGAGCAGTACTTC. Full variable domain (missing parts from reference TRBV2 and TRBJ2-7): EPEVTQTPSHQVTQMGQEVILRCVPISNHLYFYWYRQILGQKVEFLVSFYNNEISEKSEIFDDQFSVERPDGSNFTLKIRSTKLEDSAMYFCASSENSGFSYEQYFGPGTRLTVT.

This chain uses TRBV21-1 with TRBJ2-2; the listed D gene, TRBD2, was not tested against the DNA. TRBV21-1 is a listed pseudogene. CDR3 size: 15 residues. CDR3 region: CASSNGGGNTGELFF. The CDR3 DNA reads as TGTGCCAGCAGCAACGGGGGAGGGAACACCGGGGAGCTGTTTTTT.

The CDR3 protein is CASSSARKNTEAFF. In nucleotides, the CDR3 is TGTGCCAGCAGCTCCGCGAGGAAGAACACTGAAGCTTTCTTT. The V and J genes are TRBV7-3 and TRBJ1-1; no clear D. The CDR3 runs to 14 residues. Germline V gene sequence: CDR1 SGHTA, CDR2 FQGTGA. V was pared by 4 bases and J by 1 base, with 10 bases between.

V gene TRBV5-6 combines with J gene TRBJ1-1; D gene ambiguous. The CDR3 spans 11 residues. The germline CDR1 and CDR2 sequences are SGHDT and YYEEEE. Trimming left V 0 bases short and J 4 bases short, with 1 base between. The CDR3: CASSLGTEAFF. The CDR3 nucleotides are TGTGCCAGCAGCTTGGGCACTGAAGCTTTCTTT. The entire variable domain, with the rest obtained from reference TRBV5-6 and TRBJ1-1, is as follows: DAGVTQSPTHLIKTRGQQVTLRCSPKSGHDTVSWYQQALGQGPQFIFQYYEEEERQRGNFPDRFSGHQFPNYSSELNVNALLLGDSALYLCASSLGTEAFFGQGTRLTVV.

The genes are TRBV7-2 and TRBJ2-3; the match to TRBD2 covers 11 bases. Germline V lookup: CDR1 SGHTA, CDR2 FQGNSA. There are 16 residues in the CDR3. V dropped 5 bases and J dropped 1; count of bases not matched to a gene: 5. CDR3 sequence (DNA): TGTGCCAGCAGCCCGGGACTAGCGGAGGGCACAGATACGCAGTATTTT. This encodes CASSPGLAEGTDTQYF.

This clone has just a few counts. The genes are TRBV28 and TRBJ1-2, with no clear D. The CDR3 contains 14 residues. V was shortened by 10 bases and J by 0 bases, with 15 bases between the two germline ends. Looked up from germline, CDR1 is MDHEN and CDR2 is SYDVKM. The CDR3 region has the DNA TGTGCCACCCAGATCTACGGAGCTAACTATGGCTACACCTTC. Protein: CATQIYGANYGYTF.

The CDR3 protein is CASSIDHLYNEQFF. The CDR3, as DNA: TGTGCCAGTAGTATAGATCACCTCTACAATGAGCAGTTCTTC. This chain connects TRBV19 to TRBJ2-1; the D is unclear. V gave up 0 bases and J gave up 3 bases, with 6 bases separating them. This CDR3 has 14 residues. CDR1 is LNHDA and CDR2 is SQIVND in the germline V gene (reference sequence).

The chain couples TRBV9 to TRBJ1-2; possible D gene TRBD1, 6 bases. Germline V CDR1 and CDR2: SGDLS, YYNGEE. V lost 4 bases to trimming and J lost 6 bases, with 16 bases between them. The CDR3 totals 14 residues. For the CDR3, the DNA is TGTGCCAGCAGCCCGAGACAGGCGAGGGATGGCTACACCTTC. It yields the protein CASSPRQARDGYTF.

This clone occurred once. This chain joins TRBV27 and TRBJ1-1; possibly TRBD1 for D (5 bases). V shed 5 bases and J shed 0 bases, with 13 bases lying between them. Germline V CDR1 and CDR2: MNHEY, SMNVEV (reference sequence). The CDR3 has 15 amino acids. DNA of the CDR3: TGTGCCAGCAGTCCGTTGGGGGAATTGAACACTGAAGCTTTCTTT. Its translation is CASSPLGELNTEAFF.

The chain couples TRBV12-3 or TRBV12-4 to TRBJ1-2, with a tentative D call TRBD1 (5 bases). V was cut by 5 bases and J by 3 bases, with 10 bases left in between. The CDR3 covers 13 residues. CDR3 residues: CASSLDSHYGYTF. CDR3 bases: TGTGCCAGCAGTCTCGACAGCCACTATGGCTACACCTTC.

The chain has TRBV28 and TRBJ1-1, with a tentative D call TRBD1 (6 bases). Trimming removed 3 bases at V and 5 bases at J, with 13 bases between. This CDR3 region has 14 residues. Germline CDR1 reads MDHEN; CDR2 reads SYDVKM. CDR3 sequence (DNA): TGTGCCAGCAGTTTCACGGACAGTGGGACTGAAGCTTTCTTT. It is translated as CASSFTDSGTEAFF. The whole variable domain, filled in from reference TRBV28 and TRBJ1-1, reads DVKVTQSSRYLVKRTGEKVFLECVQDMDHENMFWYRQDPGLGLRLIYFSYDVKMKEKGDIPEGYSVSREKKERFSLILESASTNQTSMYLCASSFTDSGTEAFFGQGTRLTVV.